A selection of T cell receptor beta chains follows, all from one sample in a study of patients and donors after allogeneic stem cell transplantation. TCRdb reanalysed the RT-PCR reads using MiXCR and keeps one entry per CDR3 protein. Counted here are 70,000 to 75,000 distinct CDR3 sequences, roughly 29% occurring once; the ten biggest clones make up more than 25%. Material: blood, either unsorted or a sorted T cell fraction (not recorded which). The receptors come from a human donor who was either an allogeneic HSCT recipient or a stem cell or donor lymphocyte infusion donor (not recorded which). It is not recorded whose cells these are; they may come from a transplant donor. The CDR3 runs from the conserved cysteine through the conserved F or W. Fields, in order: CDR3 protein, V gene, clone size. Clone size is shown for a subset of rows, as once, few, many or a class of expanded clone.

CASWTSYNEQFF	TRBV12-3/TRBV12-4	few
CASIPGSTYTGELFF	TRBV12-3/TRBV12-4	-
CASSLRTANTGELFF	TRBV6-1	few
CASSPRVSRETQYF	TRBV11-2	few
CATTQGGVTVRETQYF	TRBV10-3	-
CASSLSGTVYNSPLHF	TRBV7-8	-
CASSIRGQEYEKLFF	TRBV19	-
CASSQPRTGRRETQYF	TRBV4-1	-
CASSLVLLNEQFF	TRBV7-2	few
CSARVGGMNYGYTF	TRBV20-1	once
CSARDPAGGYGGYTF	TRBV20-1	-
CASSQDIRQPQHF	TRBV4-1	few
CASSPQVNQPQHF	TRBV19	-
CASSMPGRYSNQPQHF	TRBV7-2	few
CASSPWQGGPSYGYTF	TRBV9	-
CASSQDYQAIGGNTIYF	TRBV4-1	-
CASSADIVYEQYF	TRBV5-1	-
CSARRGAFLYEQYF	TRBV20-1	-
CASSQDWGPYEQYF	TRBV6-2/TRBV6-3	-
CSARDPRHHYEQYF	TRBV20-1	few
CASSHYRQAGPAYEQYF	TRBV6-6	-
CASSQVVSTAINEKLFF	TRBV4-1	-
CASTSLAAGGYTGELFF	TRBV5-6	-
CASISRDYYEQYF	TRBV6-2/TRBV6-3	few
CASSQGRGAGNTIYF	TRBV14	few
CASRTGAYEQYF	TRBV7-9	-
CASSSELAGSTDTQYF	TRBV7-9	-
CASSEYGEQFF	TRBV2	many
CASSQLAGGPDEQFF	TRBV5-1	-
CASSLSWDLYNSPLHF	TRBV27	-
CSANRGQTEAFF	TRBV20-1	few
CASRDRDSLNEKLFF	TRBV7-2	few
CSARSSSGGTGELFF	TRBV20-1	-
CASSLRGGAADTQYF	TRBV6-6	few
CASSLEGHRNTEAFF	TRBV11-2	-
CASSQDRFFSEQYF	TRBV4-1	-
CASSYGGARETQYF	TRBV6-5	few
CASSLGTNEKLFF	TRBV11-2	-
CSAPGSRANEQFF	TRBV20-1	-
CASSPNLQDTQYF	TRBV7-9	few
CASSLVANYGYTF	TRBV12-3/TRBV12-4	many
CASRIQGGDTIYF	TRBV12-3/TRBV12-4	few
CASSRDRAELEQYF	TRBV18	-
CASSLRTFPYEQYF	TRBV27	-
CASRPGGGYTF	TRBV6-6	-